The 4 T cell receptor beta chains below were found in one sample sequenced in a study of molecular identifiers for immune sequencing clone quantification. TCRdb redid the calling of the PCR reads with MiXCR, one entry per CDR3 protein. The profile shows 50,000 to 65,000 distinct CDR3 sequences, roughly a quarter of them singletons. Sequencing was done on a sample of naive CD8+ T cells from blood, with Jurkat cell RNA spiked in. The subset: FACS-sorted CD8+CD4-CCR7+CD45RA+ naive T cells. The receptors here all came from a human donor in good health. Some libraries in this study had Jurkat cell RNA spiked in.

Details on this clonotype: Given a much more abundant clone one base away, this may be a read error. The rearrangement links TRBV29-1 to TRBJ2-3; D gene uncertain. From germline, CDR1 is SQVTM and CDR2 ANQGSEA. The CDR3 consists of 13 residues. CDR3 DNA sequence: TGCAGCGTTGTGTTCGTTAGTGCAGATACGCAGGATTTT. It yields the protein CSVVFVSADTQDF.

This clonotype was counted many times. The V call is TRBV2, the J call TRBJ2-3; D possibly corresponds to TRBD1 (6 bases). The CDR3 has 16 residues. CDR1 and CDR2 from the germline V gene are SNHLY and FYNNEI. The ends were cut back, 5 bases at V and 1 base at J, with 16 bases in the middle. The CDR3 sequence is CASSPLDSSGTDTQYF. The CDR3 DNA sequence: TGTGCCAGCAGTCCATTGGACAGTAGCGGCACAGATACGCAGTATTTT.

This clonotype was recorded many times. The V and J genes are TRBV7-9 and TRBJ2-1; no clear D gene. Trimming removed 7 bases from V and 0 bases from J, with 10 bases in between. Germline V gene data show CDR1 as SEHNR and CDR2 as FQNEAQ (reference sequence). This CDR3 region has 14 residues. DNA for the CDR3: TGTGCCAGCACGGACGGAAGCTCCTACAATGAGCAGTTCTTC. As protein: CASTDGSSYNEQFF.

Notes on this clonotype: The missing conserved phenylalanine or tryptophan at the end of this CDR3 makes a read error likely. V and J are TRBV19 and TRBJ2-1; a weak D match, TRBD1 (6 bases). The V gene lost 5 bases and the J gene lost 5 bases, with 10 bases spanning the gap. The CDR3 totals 13 residues. CDR1 is LNHDA and CDR2 is SQIVND in the germline V gene (reference sequence). The CDR3: CASSLDSHNEQFS. The CDR3 DNA reads TGTGCCAGTAGTTTGGACAGTCACAATGAGCAGTTCTCC.